The 26 T cell receptor beta chains given below trace back to one sample, sequenced in a study of radiotherapy plus CTLA-4 blockade in lung cancer. Sequencing was performed with immunoSEQ multiplex PCR; in TCRdb, only in-frame clones are kept and a portion is missing. The sample records over 85,000 clones, about four fifths being singletons. Source: peripheral blood, taken from a patient treated with radiotherapy plus ipilimumab. These TCRs come from a human donor with non-small cell lung cancer that progressed on radiotherapy plus ipilimumab.

The genes are TRBV6-1 and TRBJ1-1; no clear D. Trimming removed 5 bases at V and 0 bases at J, with 13 bases between. Germline CDR1 reads MNHNS; CDR2 reads SASEGT. The CDR3 covers 15 residues. The CDR3 protein is CASSSQVGLNTEAFF. The CDR3 coding sequence is TGTGCCAGCAGTTCCCAAGTAGGCTTGAACACTGAAGCTTTCTTT.

V gene TRBV28 combines with J gene TRBJ2-7; no firm D call. Between the trimmed V and J ends, which lost 2 bases and 6 bases, there was a span of 5 bases. The CDR3 is 11 residues long. Germline assignment: CDR1 MDHEN and CDR2 SYDVKM. The DNA for the CDR3 is TGTGCCAGCAGTTTACAGGTCGAGCAGTACTTC. Translated: CASSLQVEQYF.

This chain joins TRBV7-3 and TRBJ2-3, with 7 bases aligning to TRBD1. Germline V gene sequence: CDR1 SGHTA, CDR2 FQGTGA. With V trimmed by 5 bases and J by 4 bases, 6 bases remained unmatched. This CDR3 region has 14 residues. The CDR3: CASSNTGDPDTQYF. CDR3 nucleotides: TGTGCCAGCAGCAACACAGGGGACCCAGATACGCAGTATTTT.

This chain joins TRBV28 and TRBJ2-3, with TRBD2 matching over 7 bases. Losses at the gene ends were 5 bases for V and 5 bases for J; bases not matched to a gene: 10. The CDR3 length is 15 residues. CDR1 MDHEN and CDR2 SYDVKM come from the germline V gene. In DNA form, the CDR3 reads TGTGCCAGCAGTCCCGCCGGGAGGAGGGGAGATACGCAGTATTTT. Translating it yields CASSPAGRRGDTQYF.

The chain recombines TRBV6-5 with TRBJ1-3, with D unclear. Germline CDR1 and CDR2: MNHEY and SVGAGI. The CDR3 length is 15 residues. V lost 0 bases to trimming and J lost 2 bases, with 8 bases between them. The DNA of the CDR3 is TGTGCCAGCAGTTACTCTCAGTTAGCTGGAAACACCATATATTTT. Its translation is CASSYSQLAGNTIYF.

V and J are TRBV27 and TRBJ1-5, with 7 nucleotides matching TRBD1. The CDR3 contains 14 residues. Germline-derived CDR1 and CDR2 are MNHEY and SMNVEV (reference sequence). The trim removed 5 bases at V and 1 base at J, leaving 2 bases unmatched. CDR3 region: CASSPGQSNQPQHF. The CDR3 nucleotides read TGTGCCAGCAGTCCGGGACAGAGCAATCAGCCCCAGCATTTT.

J is TRBJ2-7 and V is TRBV7-2; D not certain. Trimming took 0 bases from V and 0 from J, leaving 6 bases between them. Germline CDR1 reads SGHTA; CDR2 reads FQGNSA. The CDR3 contains 14 residues. The CDR3: CASSLAQSSYEQYV. The CDR3 nucleotides are TGTGCCAGCAGCTTAGCGCAGAGCTCCTACGAGCAGTACGTC.

V is TRBV4-2 and J is TRBJ2-7; D remains ambiguous. The V and J ends lost 1 base and 0 bases respectively, with 4 bases between them. Looked up from germline, CDR1 is LGHNA and CDR2 is YNFKEQ. This CDR3 region has 13 residues. DNA of the CDR3: TGTGCCAGCAGCCAAGCTCCCTCCTACGAGCAGTACTTC. Its protein is CASSQAPSYEQYF.

This clone was observed a handful of times. Written as DNA, the CDR3 is TGTGCCAGCAGCTGGGACAGGGGACACGAGCAGTACTTC. This gives the protein CASSWDRGHEQYF. The rearrangement links TRBV5-5 to TRBJ2-7; 10 bases are shared with TRBD1. From germline, CDR1 is SGHKS and CDR2 YYEKEE (reference sequence). With V trimmed by 3 bases and J by 5 bases, 2 bases remained unmatched. This CDR3 region has 13 residues.

The chain has TRBV9 and TRBJ1-2, with TRBD1 matching 10 bases. J lost 6 bases, V lost 3 bases, and 8 bases had no gene match. CDR3 length equals 15 residues. The V gene's germline CDR1 is SGDLS and CDR2 YYNGEE. CDR3 sequence: CASSGHGQGENGYTF. CDR3 DNA sequence: TGTGCCAGCAGCGGACATGGACAGGGGGAAAATGGCTACACCTTC.

The CDR3 DNA reads TGTGCCAGCAGCTTAGGCTCCCCGGGCGGGGAGCTGTTTTTT. Translation: CASSLGSPGGELFF. This chain uses TRBV7-2 with TRBJ2-2; D is unclear. V was pared by 1 base and J by 7 bases, with 10 bases between. The germline V gene encodes CDR1 SGHTA and CDR2 FQGNSA. The CDR3 has 14 residues.

V and J are TRBV7-8 and TRBJ2-5; 7 bases map to TRBD1. Germline V gene sequence: CDR1 SGHVS, CDR2 FQNEAQ. V shed 4 bases, J shed 4 bases, and the junction held 18 bases outside the gene matches. The CDR3 is made up of 18 amino acids. CDR3 DNA sequence: TGTGCCAGCAGCTCAAGACCGGGACAGTCGATGATCGGAGAGACCCAGTACTTC. It translates to CASSSRPGQSMIGETQYF.

The chain joins TRBV6-5 to TRBJ1-4, with D possibly being TRBD1 (5 bases). CDR3 length: 15 amino acids. V lost 6 bases and J 3 bases, leaving 14 bases between the germline ends. Germline V lookup: CDR1 MNHEY, CDR2 SVGAGI. CDR3 in amino acids: CASRPTPGPNEKLFF. The CDR3, as DNA: TGTGCCAGCAGACCCACACCGGGGCCTAATGAAAAACTGTTTTTT.

This clone was observed a single time. The V gene is TRBV6-1, the J gene TRBJ1-1; D is unresolved. Trimming removed 3 bases at V and 0 bases at J, with 11 bases between. The CDR3 consists of 15 residues. Germline V CDR1 and CDR2: MNHNS, SASEGT. The CDR3 bases are TGTGCCAGCAGTGATCCTCCTGCCTTGAACACTGAAGCTTTCTTT. It yields the protein CASSDPPALNTEAFF.

The genes are TRBV29-1 and TRBJ2-5; 8 nucleotides agree with TRBD1. The CDR3 spans 14 residues. Germline CDR1 reads SQVTM; CDR2 reads ANQGSEA. J lost 4 bases, V lost 7 bases, and 11 bases had no gene match. Here the CDR3 DNA reads TGCAGCGCCAGGGGGCGGGCAGGGAGAGAGACCCAGTACTTC. Protein product: CSARGRAGRETQYF.

CDR3: CASRPTGATAVAFF. CDR3 coding DNA: TGTGCCAGCAGACCGACAGGGGCGACCGCGGTAGCTTTCTTT. This rearrangement joins TRBV6-5 to TRBJ1-1, with TRBD1 matching over 8 bases. V was clipped by 6 bases and J by 10 bases; unmatched bases: 13. The V gene's germline CDR1 is MNHEY and CDR2 SVGAGI. This CDR3 is built from 14 residues.

The chain employs TRBV2 and TRBJ1-1, with D perhaps TRBD1 (6 bases). Germline V gives CDR1 SNHLY, CDR2 FYNNEI. CDR3 length equals 13 residues. V dropped 9 bases and J dropped 0 bases, with 11 bases sitting between them. The CDR3 nucleotides read TGTGCCAGATCGAGGGGGATGAACACTGAAGCTTTCTTT. Encoded protein: CARSRGMNTEAFF. The full variable domain, rest sourced from reference TRBV2 and TRBJ1-1, is EPEVTQTPSHQVTQMGQEVILRCVPISNHLYFYWYRQILGQKVEFLVSFYNNEISEKSEIFDDQFSVERPDGSNFTLKIRSTKLEDSAMYFCARSRGMNTEAFFGQGTRLTVV.

The rearrangement links TRBV10-1 to TRBJ2-2; D not resolved. Germline V gives CDR1 WNHNN, CDR2 SYGVQD (reference sequence). Trimming removed 6 bases at V and 0 bases at J, with 5 bases between. The CDR3 length is 13 residues. This chain's CDR3 is CASSRSNTGELFF. The CDR3 bases are TGCGCCAGCAGCAGGTCGAACACCGGGGAGCTGTTTTTT.

The rearrangement joins TRBV10-2 to TRBJ2-5, with unresolved D. V lost 4 bases and J 4 bases, leaving 4 bases between the germline ends. The length of the CDR3 is 11 residues. CDR1 WSHSY and CDR2 SAAADI come from the germline V gene. The CDR3 nucleotides read TGCGCCAGCAGTGTATCAGAGACCCAGTACTTC. This codes for CASSVSETQYF.

The rearrangement joins TRBV5-4 to TRBJ1-2; D may be TRBD1 (6 bases). Germline V gene data show CDR1 as SGHNT and CDR2 as YYREEE (reference sequence). CDR3 length equals 15 residues. Trimming shortened V by 0 bases and J by 0 bases, and 9 bases separated the two germline ends. The CDR3 DNA is TGTGCCAGCAGCTTGGAAGGACAGCCTAACTATGGCTACACCTTC. Translation: CASSLEGQPNYGYTF.

This clone was recorded once. The CDR3 bases are TGTGCCAGCGGGCGGGTAGGCACAGATACGCAGTATTTT. Protein product: CASGRVGTDTQYF. The chain combines TRBV9 with TRBJ2-3, with D perhaps matching TRBD2 (5 bases). Trimming stripped 7 bases from V and 1 base from J, with 10 bases between. The length of the CDR3 is 13 residues. CDR1 and CDR2 from the germline V gene are SGDLS and YYNGEE.

The chain couples TRBV23-1 to TRBJ2-7; a weak D match, TRBD1 (6 bases). TRBV23-1 is marked as an open reading frame, function uncertain. Trimming took 10 bases from V and 4 from J, leaving 11 bases between them. The CDR3 contains 11 residues. The CDR3 spells CATGQSYEQYV. The CDR3 DNA reads as TGCGCCACCGGACAGTCATACGAGCAGTACGTC.

This rearrangement joins TRBV7-9 to TRBJ2-5; 8 bases fit TRBD1. With V trimmed by 2 bases and J by 4 bases, 6 bases remained unmatched. CDR1 SEHNR and CDR2 FQNEAQ come from the germline V gene (reference sequence). CDR3 length: 15 residues. CDR3 sequence reads: CASSLPGQDGETQYF. The CDR3 DNA reads as TGTGCCAGCAGCTTACCGGGACAGGATGGAGAGACCCAGTACTTC.

This clone appeared a single time. J is TRBJ2-1 and V is TRBV6-5, with TRBD2 as a possible D gene (5 bases). Germline lookup yields CDR1 MNHEY and CDR2 SVGAGI. The CDR3 sequence is 15 residues long. V was trimmed by 6 bases and J by 4 bases, leaving 16 bases between them. The chain's CDR3 is CASSLEIRGYNEQFF. DNA for the CDR3: TGTGCCAGCAGCCTAGAGATTCGAGGGTACAATGAGCAGTTCTTC.

V usage is TRBV27 and J usage is TRBJ1-2, with D uncertain. V was trimmed by 8 bases and J by 0 bases, leaving 13 bases between them. The CDR3 spans 14 residues. CDR1 MNHEY and CDR2 SMNVEV come from the germline V gene (reference sequence). In DNA form, the CDR3 reads TGTGCCAGCGGAACTATCCCTTCTAACTATGGCTACACCTTC. Amino acids: CASGTIPSNYGYTF.

J is TRBJ1-3 and V is TRBV5-6; D perhaps matches TRBD1 (5 bases). V was pared by 4 bases and J by 2 bases, with 10 bases between. The germline V gene encodes CDR1 SGHDT and CDR2 YYEEEE. The CDR3 extends over 14 amino acids. The DNA of the CDR3 is TGTGCCAGCAGCCTTGGGGGAACTGGAAACACCATATATTTT. Protein product: CASSLGGTGNTIYF.